This passage covers 5 T cell receptor beta chains from one sample sequenced in a study of OX40 agonist ivuxolimab in advanced cancers. The repertoire was sequenced with immunoSEQ multiplex PCR; TCRdb's copy has only in-frame clones and lacks some. This table holds around 81,000 clones, around four fifths found once. Sample: CD4+ or CD8+ T cells sorted from blood, taken in a trial of the OX40 agonist ivuxolimab. The source of these receptors is an adult with an advanced solid tumor such as melanoma, head and neck, liver or kidney cancer.

The V and J genes are TRBV29-1 and TRBJ1-1; D possibly corresponds to TRBD1 (5 bases). This CDR3 has 13 residues. Germline CDR1 is SQVTM and CDR2 is ANQGSEA. DNA for the CDR3: TGCAGTGCCGTCGGGACGGGGAACACTGAAGCTTTCTTT. Protein product: CSAVGTGNTEAFF.

The gene calls are TRBV6-1 and TRBJ1-1; D gene ambiguous. The CDR3 has 14 residues. The ends were cut back, 1 base at V and 7 bases at J, with 13 bases in the middle. The germline CDR1 and CDR2 sequences are MNHNS and SASEGT. CDR3 residues: CASSEGVEVGEAFF. The CDR3 DNA reads as TGTGCCAGCAGTGAAGGTGTGGAGGTGGGTGAAGCTTTCTTT.

The genes are TRBV15 and TRBJ1-5, with D perhaps matching TRBD1 (5 bases). Germline CDR1 and CDR2: LNHNV and YYDKDF (reference sequence). Trimming pared 5 bases from V and 2 bases from J, leaving 13 bases between. The CDR3 consists of 15 residues. The CDR3 DNA is TGTGCCACCAGCTTAGGGGAGGTGCGCAATCAGCCCCAGCATTTT. As protein: CATSLGEVRNQPQHF.

The chain recombines TRBV19 with TRBJ1-4, with TRBD1 identical over 7 bases. V shed 5 bases and J 6 bases; nucleotides not matched to a gene: 3. Germline loops: CDR1 LNHDA, CDR2 SQIVND (reference sequence). This CDR3 is 13 amino acids long. CDR3 residues: CASSADRDEKLFF. In nucleotides, the CDR3 is TGTGCCAGTAGTGCCGACAGGGATGAAAAACTGTTTTTT.

The V call is TRBV4-3, the J call TRBJ2-1; 9 bases line up with TRBD2. Trimming took 1 base from V and 8 from J; bases not matched to a gene: 6. The CDR3 sequence is 15 residues long. Germline V gene data show CDR1 as LGHNA and CDR2 as YSLEER. The chain's CDR3 is CASSQASGIFDEQFF. The CDR3 nucleotides are TGCGCCAGCAGCCAAGCTAGCGGGATTTTCGATGAGCAGTTCTTC.